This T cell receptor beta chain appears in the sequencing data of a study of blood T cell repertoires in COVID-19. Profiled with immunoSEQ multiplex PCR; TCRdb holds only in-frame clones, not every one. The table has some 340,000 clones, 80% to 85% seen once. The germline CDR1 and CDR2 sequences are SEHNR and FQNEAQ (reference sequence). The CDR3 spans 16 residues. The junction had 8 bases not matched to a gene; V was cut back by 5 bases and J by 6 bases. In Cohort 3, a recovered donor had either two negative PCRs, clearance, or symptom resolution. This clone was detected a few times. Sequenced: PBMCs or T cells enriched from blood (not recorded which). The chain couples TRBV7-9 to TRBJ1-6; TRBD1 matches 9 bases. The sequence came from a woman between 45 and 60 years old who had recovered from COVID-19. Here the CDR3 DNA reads TGTGCCAGCAGCAGAGGGGCGGGACAGGGTAATTCACCCCTCCACTTT. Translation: CASSRGAGQGNSPLHF.